The present entry profiles one T cell receptor beta chain with its context. The table lists this clonotype with a few counts. Its antigen is not yet known. Base-call qualities are not available, and no considerably larger clone is one nucleotide away. The method was 5' RACE. The instrument was a NextSeq 500. The TCR library protocol attached unique molecular identifiers to individual cDNA molecules to correct for sequencing error and PCR bias. Sequencing covered both TCR alpha and beta chains, and within each sample the abundances of alpha and beta sequences were tightly co-correlated. Regarding the original processing steps: Decombinator V4 was used to annotate TCR sequences for V gene, J gene and CDR3. Expanded TCRs were defined as changing significantly between any two time points under a Poisson model with p below 0.0001. TCR abundances were normalised to the total number of TCRs sequenced in each sample and reported as counts per million. VDJdb, accessed on 1 November 2021, was searched for TCRs annotated for CMV, EBV and SARS-CoV-2, and TCRs annotated for more than one antigen were excluded. Starting from the raw public reads, TCRdb applied fastp trimming at Q25, assembled clones with MiXCR and retained in-frame beta chains. Each entry is one CDR3 protein sequence, shown with its most common DNA and genes. These V and J calls rely on TCRdb rather than the paper's analysis. In all, the sample holds some 87,000 distinct CDR3 sequences, and around 13% of those were seen once. Approximately 1% of the sample rests with the top ten.

The data originate from a study of early T cells in non-severe SARS-CoV-2 infection (dated by TCRdb to about 2021). About the full investigation: Because TCR sequencing was done on bulk RNA from unsorted whole blood, the alpha and beta chains could not be paired. General findings and caveats noted by the study authors: VDJdb matching was skewed toward anti-spike CD8 responses, so virus-specific expansions were likely underestimated and private and CD4 specificities were missed.

The study was a case-control design nested within a healthcare worker cohort in London, UK, with weekly nasopharyngeal swab PCR tests and blood sampling. Between 23 and 31 March 2020, the week of the UK lockdown, healthcare workers were enrolled and then followed up weekly for as long as 16 weeks. The sequenced sample was whole blood. The TCR sequence derives from an adult who was a healthcare worker with PCR-confirmed SARS-CoV-2 infection or an uninfected control (not recorded which).

The CDR3 here reads CASSLWHTEAFF. In nucleotides, the sequence is TGTGCCAGCAGCTTATGGCACACTGAAGCTTTCTTT. This chain is built from TRBV7-9 and TRBJ1-1; the D gene identity is not certain. The germline V gene (reference sequence) yields SEHNR for CDR1 and FQNEAQ for CDR2. The CDR3, cysteine through phenylalanine, is 12 amino acids long. The CDR3 DNA has 36 bases and is translated from base 1. V is clipped by 2 bases and J by 3 bases, and the sequence between their germline boundaries is 4 bases long.